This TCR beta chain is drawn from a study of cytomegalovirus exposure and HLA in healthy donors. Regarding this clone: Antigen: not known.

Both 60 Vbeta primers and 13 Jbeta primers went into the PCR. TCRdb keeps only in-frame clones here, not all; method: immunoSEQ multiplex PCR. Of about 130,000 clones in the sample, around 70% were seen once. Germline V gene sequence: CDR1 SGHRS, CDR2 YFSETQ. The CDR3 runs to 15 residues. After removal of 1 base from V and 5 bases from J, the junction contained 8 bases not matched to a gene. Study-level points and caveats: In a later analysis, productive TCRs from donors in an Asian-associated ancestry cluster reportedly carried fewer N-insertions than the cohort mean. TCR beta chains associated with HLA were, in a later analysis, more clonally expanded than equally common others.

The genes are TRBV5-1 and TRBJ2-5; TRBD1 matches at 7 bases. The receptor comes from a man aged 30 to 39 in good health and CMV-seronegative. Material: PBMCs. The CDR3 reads CASSLNTGVSETQYF. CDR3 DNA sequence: TGCGCCAGCAGCTTGAATACAGGGGTTAGTGAGACCCAGTACTTC.